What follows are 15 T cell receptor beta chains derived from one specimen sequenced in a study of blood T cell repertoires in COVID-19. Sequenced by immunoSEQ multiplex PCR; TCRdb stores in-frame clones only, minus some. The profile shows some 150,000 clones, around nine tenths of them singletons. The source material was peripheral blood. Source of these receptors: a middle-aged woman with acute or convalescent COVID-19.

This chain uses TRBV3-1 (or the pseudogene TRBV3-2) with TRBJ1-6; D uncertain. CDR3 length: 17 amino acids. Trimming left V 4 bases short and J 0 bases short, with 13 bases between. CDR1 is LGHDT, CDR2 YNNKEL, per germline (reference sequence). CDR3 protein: CASSRERQSSYNSPLHF. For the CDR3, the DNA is TGTGCCAGCAGCCGGGAGAGGCAGAGCTCCTATAATTCACCCCTCCACTTT.

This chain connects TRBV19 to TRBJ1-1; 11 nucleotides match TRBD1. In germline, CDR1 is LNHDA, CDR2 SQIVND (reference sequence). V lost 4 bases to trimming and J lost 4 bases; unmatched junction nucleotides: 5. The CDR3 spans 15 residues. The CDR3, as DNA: TGTGCCAGTAGTAGAGGGACAGGGGGATTCACTGAAGCTTTCTTT. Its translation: CASSRGTGGFTEAFF.

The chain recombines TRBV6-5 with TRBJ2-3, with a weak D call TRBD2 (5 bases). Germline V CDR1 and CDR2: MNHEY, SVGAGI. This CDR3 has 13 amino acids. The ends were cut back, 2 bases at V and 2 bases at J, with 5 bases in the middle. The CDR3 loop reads CASSYDYTDTQYF. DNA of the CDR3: TGTGCCAGCAGTTACGACTACACAGATACGCAGTATTTT.

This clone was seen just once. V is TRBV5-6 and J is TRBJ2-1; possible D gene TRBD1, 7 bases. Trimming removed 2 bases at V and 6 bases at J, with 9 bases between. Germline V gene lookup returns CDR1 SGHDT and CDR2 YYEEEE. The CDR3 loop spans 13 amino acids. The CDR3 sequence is CASSFQGGNEQFF. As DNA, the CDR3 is TGTGCCAGCAGCTTTCAGGGGGGCAATGAGCAGTTCTTC.

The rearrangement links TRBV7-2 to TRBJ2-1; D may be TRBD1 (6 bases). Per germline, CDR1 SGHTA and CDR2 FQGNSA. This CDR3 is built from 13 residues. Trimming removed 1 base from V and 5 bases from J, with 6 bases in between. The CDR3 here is CASSLGTDNEQFF. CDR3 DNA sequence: TGTGCCAGCAGCTTAGGGACAGACAATGAGCAGTTCTTC.

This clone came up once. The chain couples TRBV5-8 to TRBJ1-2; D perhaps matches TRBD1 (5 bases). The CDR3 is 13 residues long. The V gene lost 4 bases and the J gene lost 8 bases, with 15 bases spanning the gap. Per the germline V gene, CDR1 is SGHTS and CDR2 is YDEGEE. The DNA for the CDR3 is TGTGCCAGCAGCCGGGGGTCCTCGAGGGGCTACACCTTC. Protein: CASSRGSSRGYTF. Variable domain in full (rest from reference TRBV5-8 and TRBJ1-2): EAGVTQSPTHLIKTRGQQATLRCSPISGHTSVYWYQQALGLGLQFLLWYDEGEERNRGNFPPRFSGRQFPNYSSELNVNALELEDSALYLCASSRGSSRGYTFGSGTRLTVV.

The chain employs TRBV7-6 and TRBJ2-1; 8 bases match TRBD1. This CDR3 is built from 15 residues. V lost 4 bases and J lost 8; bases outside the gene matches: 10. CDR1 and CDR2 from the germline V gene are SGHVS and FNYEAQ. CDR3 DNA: TGTGCCAGCAGCTCCCGACAGGGGCGTGGGGATGAGCAGTTCTTC. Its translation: CASSSRQGRGDEQFF.

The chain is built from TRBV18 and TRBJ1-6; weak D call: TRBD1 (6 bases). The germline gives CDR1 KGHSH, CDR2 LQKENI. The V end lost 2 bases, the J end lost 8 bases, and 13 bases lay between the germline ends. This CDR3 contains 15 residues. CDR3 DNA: TGTGCCAGCTCACCAGGACAGTCCAAGGATTCACCCCTCCACTTT. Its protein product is CASSPGQSKDSPLHF.

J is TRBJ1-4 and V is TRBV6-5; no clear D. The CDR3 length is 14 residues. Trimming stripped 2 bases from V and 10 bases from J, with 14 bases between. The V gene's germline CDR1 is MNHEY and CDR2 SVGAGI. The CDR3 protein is CASSYGRSLGKLFF. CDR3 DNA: TGTGCCAGCAGTTACGGGCGCTCCCTGGGAAAACTGTTTTTT.

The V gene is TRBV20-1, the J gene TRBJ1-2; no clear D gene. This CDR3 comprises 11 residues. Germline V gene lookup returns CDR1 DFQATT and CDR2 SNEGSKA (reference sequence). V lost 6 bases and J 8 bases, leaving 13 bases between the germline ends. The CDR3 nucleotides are TGCAGTGCCGGGCCCTGGGAGGGCTACACCTTC. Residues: CSAGPWEGYTF.

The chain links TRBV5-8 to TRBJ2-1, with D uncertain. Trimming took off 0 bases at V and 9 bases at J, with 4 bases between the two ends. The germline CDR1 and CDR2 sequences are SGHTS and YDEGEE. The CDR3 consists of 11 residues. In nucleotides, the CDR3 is TGTGCCAGCAGCTTGGTTCTTGAGCAGTTCTTC. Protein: CASSLVLEQFF.

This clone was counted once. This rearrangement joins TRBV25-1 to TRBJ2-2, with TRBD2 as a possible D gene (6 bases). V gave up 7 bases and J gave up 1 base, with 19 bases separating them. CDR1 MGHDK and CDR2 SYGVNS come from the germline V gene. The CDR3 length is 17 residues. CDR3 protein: CASTNRRGTGNTGELFF. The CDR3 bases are TGTGCCAGCACCAACCGTCGCGGGACGGGGAACACCGGGGAGCTGTTTTTT.

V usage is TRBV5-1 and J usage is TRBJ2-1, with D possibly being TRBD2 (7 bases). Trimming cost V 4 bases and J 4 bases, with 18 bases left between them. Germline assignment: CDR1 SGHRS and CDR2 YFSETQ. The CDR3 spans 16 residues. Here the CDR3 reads CASSLSGAGVYNEQFF. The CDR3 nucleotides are TGCGCCAGCAGCCTGTCGGGGGCGGGAGTATACAATGAGCAGTTCTTC.

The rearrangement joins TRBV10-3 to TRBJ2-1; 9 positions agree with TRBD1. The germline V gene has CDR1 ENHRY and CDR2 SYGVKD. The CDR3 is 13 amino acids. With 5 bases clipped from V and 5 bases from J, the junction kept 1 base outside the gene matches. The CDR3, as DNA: TGTGCCATCAGTAGGACAGGGGACAATGAGCAGTTCTTC. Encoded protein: CAISRTGDNEQFF.

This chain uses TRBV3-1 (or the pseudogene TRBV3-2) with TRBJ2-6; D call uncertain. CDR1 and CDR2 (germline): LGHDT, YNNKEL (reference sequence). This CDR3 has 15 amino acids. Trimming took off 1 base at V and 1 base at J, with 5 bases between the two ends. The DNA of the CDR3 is TGTGCCAGCAGCCAAGCAGTTTCTGGGGCCAACGTCCTGACTTTC. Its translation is CASSQAVSGANVLTF.